The source of this T cell receptor beta chain is a study of PD-1 blockade in mismatch repair-deficient tumors. Study information: Enrolled about 2013-2017, patients had progressing, pretreated mismatch repair-deficient cancers of 12 to 13 types. Points from the study as a whole: Tumor-resident clones, often undetectable pretreatment in blood, expanded then contracted after pembrolizumab.

Mismatch repair deficiency was confirmed in all patients, by PCR or immunohistochemistry. TCR sequencing covered a few patients who responded to pembrolizumab. Assay: immunoSEQ multiplex PCR; the TCRdb copy retains only in-frame clones and omits some. Of approximately 63,000 clones listed, around 88% are singletons. For this clone: The antigen remains unidentified.

The CDR3 spans 15 residues. Trimming took 4 bases from V and 8 from J; bases not matched to a gene: 9. Germline V gene sequence: CDR1 SGHNT, CDR2 YYREEE (reference sequence). The input for sequencing was peripheral blood, taken 52 weeks after starting pembrolizumab. The sequence came from an adult with mismatch repair-deficient cancer. This chain connects TRBV5-4 to TRBJ1-3, with 10 bases matching TRBD1. CDR3 protein: CASSRGRDRGDTIYF. As DNA, the CDR3 is TGTGCCAGCAGCCGAGGCCGGGACAGGGGTGACACCATATATTTT. Filled out from reference TRBV5-4 and TRBJ1-3, the complete variable domain reads ETGVTQSPTHLIKTRGQQVTLRCSSQSGHNTVSWYQQALGQGPQFIFQYYREEENGRGNFPPRFSGLQFPNYSSELNVNALELDDSALYLCASSRGRDRGDTIYFGEGSWLTVV.